The TCR beta chain described here comes from a study of cytomegalovirus exposure and HLA in healthy donors. Whole-study findings and limits: As was reported, the classifier diagnosed cytomegalovirus status with high specificity and sensitivity. The CMV antigen specificity of a few CMV-associated chains was confirmed through in vitro analysis. Later, an analysis found that common viral pathogens appeared to be linked with several of the most significant clusters. An observed cluster of highly shared sequence variants was recorded as a likely sequencing artifact.

Germline V gene data show CDR1 as GTSNPN and CDR2 as SVGIG (reference sequence). This CDR3 region has 13 residues. V shed 1 base and J 5 bases; nucleotides not matched to a gene: 5. The PCR ran on 60 Vbeta and 13 Jbeta primers. Sequencing was performed with immunoSEQ multiplex PCR; in TCRdb, only in-frame clones are kept and a portion is missing. The sample has 95,000 to 100,000 clones; less than 85% are singletons. Concerning this clone: Its antigen is still unknown.

The rearrangement links TRBV30 to TRBJ2-7; 7 bases fit TRBD2. Sequencing was done on a sample of PBMCs. This receptor was obtained from a woman aged 55-70 years in good health and CMV-seropositive. The CDR3 sequence: CAWSGTSLNEQYF. The CDR3 DNA is TGTGCCTGGAGTGGGACTAGTCTTAACGAGCAGTACTTC.